These 17 T cell receptor beta chains came from one sample sequenced in a study of blood T cell repertoires in COVID-19. Only in-frame clones appear in the TCRdb table, and some are missing; sequencing was by immunoSEQ multiplex PCR. The sample includes about 130,000 clones, 84% seen only once; the top ten take less than 15%. The material sequenced was peripheral blood. The receptors were sampled from a woman in her sixties or seventies with acute or convalescent COVID-19.

The gene calls are TRBV25-1 and TRBJ1-2; TRBD1 aligns across 8 bases. V shed 7 bases, J shed 8 bases, and the junction held 9 bases outside the gene matches. Germline V CDR1 and CDR2: MGHDK, SYGVNS. This CDR3 has 13 amino acids. The CDR3 DNA follows: TGTGCCAGCACTTATAAGACAGGGGCGGGCTACACCTTC. It translates to CASTYKTGAGYTF.

This clone came up once. The J gene is TRBJ1-6, the V gene TRBV7-9, with unresolved D. The CDR3 runs 14 residues. CDR1 is SEHNR, CDR2 FQNEAQ, per germline (reference sequence). The V and J ends lost 5 bases and 4 bases respectively, with 9 bases between them. This CDR3 reads CASSPPGYNSPLHF. The CDR3 bases are TGTGCCAGCAGCCCCCCAGGTTATAATTCACCCCTCCACTTT.

The chain uses TRBV6-5 and TRBJ1-2; a possible D gene is TRBD1 (5 bases). Trimming pared 8 bases from V and 0 bases from J, leaving 10 bases between. This CDR3 contains 13 residues. Per germline, CDR1 MNHEY and CDR2 SVGAGI. The CDR3 spells CASSEGANYGYTF. The CDR3, as DNA: TGTGCCAGCTCGGAAGGGGCTAACTATGGCTACACCTTC.

J is TRBJ2-3 and V is TRBV3-1 (or the pseudogene TRBV3-2), with 12 nucleotides matching TRBD2. This CDR3 spans 16 amino acids. After removal of 4 bases from V and 5 bases from J, the junction contained 7 bases not matched to a gene. The germline V gene encodes CDR1 LGHDT and CDR2 YNNKEL (reference sequence). The CDR3 sequence is CASSLSSGGAGDTQYF. The CDR3 bases are TGTGCCAGCAGCCTTTCTAGCGGGGGGGCCGGAGATACGCAGTATTTT.

The V gene is TRBV7-9, the J gene TRBJ2-7; D is perhaps TRBD2 (5 bases). CDR3 length: 13 residues. Germline lookup yields CDR1 SEHNR and CDR2 FQNEAQ (reference sequence). V lost 5 bases, J lost 6 bases, and 14 bases lay in between. Here the CDR3 DNA reads TGTGCCAGCAGCCGCTTACTTGAGGGCGAGCAGTACGTC. Its protein is CASSRLLEGEQYV.

The rearrangement uses TRBV5-1 and TRBJ2-5; TRBD2 might be the D (5 bases). Trimming stripped 3 bases from V and 5 bases from J, with 14 bases between. Germline lookup yields CDR1 SGHRS and CDR2 YFSETQ. The CDR3 contains 14 residues. DNA of the CDR3: TGCGCCAGCAGCTCCCTCCCCGGGAAGGAGACCCAGTACTTC. Its translation is CASSSLPGKETQYF.

The rearrangement joins TRBV18 to TRBJ2-1; possible D gene TRBD2, 5 bases. Germline lookup yields CDR1 KGHSH and CDR2 LQKENI. Trimming removed 6 bases at V and 7 bases at J, with 7 bases between. CDR3 length: 11 amino acids. The CDR3 nucleotides are TGTGCCAGCTCCCCGGGGAATGAGCAGTTCTTC. This gives the protein CASSPGNEQFF.

V gene TRBV5-4 combines with J gene TRBJ2-3; 7 bases map to TRBD1. Germline V gives CDR1 SGHNT, CDR2 YYREEE (reference sequence). CDR3 length equals 15 residues. Trimming cost V 2 bases and J 1 base; bases outside gene matches: 4. The chain's CDR3 is CASSLPQGGTDTQYF. The DNA of the CDR3 is TGTGCCAGCAGCTTACCCCAGGGGGGCACAGATACGCAGTATTTT.

The chain carries TRBV21-1 and TRBJ2-7; the table names TRBD2, a call not compared with the DNA. TRBV21-1 is deemed a pseudogene. This CDR3 spans 10 amino acids. CDR3: CASSQLSGLF. The CDR3 DNA reads TGTGCCAGCAGCCAATTATCGGGACTTTTT.

This chain uses TRBV29-1 with TRBJ1-2; D is uncertain. The CDR3 sequence is 15 residues long. CDR1 is SQVTM, CDR2 ANQGSEA, per germline. Between the trimmed V and J ends, which lost 5 bases and 0 bases, there was a span of 16 bases. In DNA form, the CDR3 reads TGCAGCGTTATGGATGCGGTCTTCGCTAACTATGGCTACACCTTC. Its protein is CSVMDAVFANYGYTF.

This chain's CDR3 is CASSYGQGASRKETQYF. The CDR3 DNA reads TGTGCCAGCAGCTACGGACAGGGCGCCTCAAGGAAAGAGACCCAGTACTTC. The chain couples TRBV7-9 to TRBJ2-5; 8 bases are a match to TRBD1. CDR1 SEHNR and CDR2 FQNEAQ come from the germline V gene (reference sequence). This CDR3 has 17 residues. V trimming: 4 bases; J trimming: 3 bases; junction bases outside the gene matches: 13.

In this sample, this clone turned up a few times. The V gene is TRBV27, the J gene TRBJ1-2; tentatively, D is TRBD1 (6 bases). Germline V lookup: CDR1 MNHEY, CDR2 SMNVEV (reference sequence). Trimming took 5 bases from V and 1 from J, leaving 11 bases between them. The CDR3 contains 14 residues. The CDR3 DNA is TGTGCCAGCAGTCCCGGGACATTTAACTATGGCTACACCTTC. It encodes CASSPGTFNYGYTF.

V usage is TRBV19 and J usage is TRBJ1-2; maybe TRBD1 (5 bases). Trimming pared 6 bases from V and 2 bases from J, leaving 13 bases between. The CDR3 extends over 14 amino acids. Per the germline V gene, CDR1 is LNHDA and CDR2 is SQIVND (reference sequence). The CDR3 region has the DNA TGTGCCAGTAGCCCGACAGTGACGAACTATGGCTACACCTTC. It translates to CASSPTVTNYGYTF.

The chain carries TRBV7-9 and TRBJ1-1; D is unresolved. This CDR3 has 18 amino acids. V gave up 5 bases and J gave up 1 base, with 23 bases separating them. CDR1 and CDR2 from the germline V gene are SEHNR and FQNEAQ (reference sequence). This CDR3 is CASSPRNAAARGNTEAFF. The CDR3 DNA follows: TGTGCCAGCAGCCCCCGAAACGCGGCAGCTAGAGGGAACACTGAAGCTTTCTTT. Using reference TRBV7-9 and TRBJ1-1 for the parts outside the CDR3, the full variable domain is DTGVSQNPRHKITKRGQNVTFRCDPISEHNRLYWYRQTLGQGPEFLTYFQNEAQLEKSRLLSDRFSAERPKGSFSTLEIQRTEQGDSAMYLCASSPRNAAARGNTEAFFGQGTRLTVV.

About this clone itself: Other DNA sequences in the same sample also yield this CDR3. The chain joins TRBV12-3 or TRBV12-4 to TRBJ2-7; 7 bases are a match to TRBD1. CDR3 length: 13 amino acids. Trimming at V came to 1 base and at J to 5 bases, leaving 2 bases not matched to a gene. The CDR3 DNA is TGTGCCAGCAGTTTAGGACAGGGCCACGAGCAGTACTTC. Its translation is CASSLGQGHEQYF.

The rearrangement links TRBV7-7 to TRBJ1-2; D remains unclear. Germline CDR1 is SSHAT and CDR2 is FNYEAQ (reference sequence). The germline V and J ends were trimmed by 6 bases and 2 bases, with 10 bases remaining between them. The CDR3 extends over 13 amino acids. The CDR3, as DNA: TGTGCCAGCAGTGTCGGGAGAAACTATGGCTACACCTTC. It is translated as CASSVGRNYGYTF.

The V gene is TRBV7-6, the J gene TRBJ1-2; perhaps TRBD1 as D (6 bases). CDR1 and CDR2 (germline): SGHVS, FNYEAQ. CDR3 size: 17 residues. Between the trimmed V and J ends, which lost 1 base and 4 bases, there was a span of 19 bases. The CDR3 nucleotides read TGTGCCAGCAGCTTAGAGGGGGGGCGAGAGATCCTCTATGGCTACACCTTC. As protein: CASSLEGGREILYGYTF.